Listed below are T cell receptor beta chains from one sample, sequenced in a study of persistence of HIV-infected CD4 T cells. Their antigens remain unidentified. Sequenced by immunoSEQ multiplex PCR; TCRdb stores in-frame clones only, minus some. Of tens of thousands of clones in the sample, over 65% were seen once. The sequencing here drew on CD4+ T cells sorted from PBMCs after roughly 18-hour stimulation, taken from a patient who received antiretroviral therapy. These TCRs come from an adult man with HIV who was CMV-seropositive. The CDR3 runs from the conserved cysteine through the conserved F or W. Each record gives: D gene, V gene, J gene, clone size, CDR3 DNA, CDR3 protein. D genes are given only for firm matches. Clone size is not always given. Where it is, it says once, few, many or a class for expanded clones.

d_gene: -
v_gene: TRBV7-8
j_gene: TRBJ1-5
abundance: -
CDR3nt: TGTGCCAGCAGCTCTCCCGACGGAGCCCGCAATCAGCCCCAGCATTTT
CDR3aa: CASSSPDGARNQPQHF

d_gene: TRBD2
v_gene: TRBV5-1
j_gene: TRBJ2-1
abundance: -
CDR3nt: TGCGCCAGCATACTTAGCGGGGGGACGTTCAATGAGCAGTTCTTC
CDR3aa: CASILSGGTFNEQFF

d_gene: -
v_gene: TRBV5-1
j_gene: TRBJ1-2
abundance: -
CDR3nt: TGCGCCAGCAGTCCAGACGGCAGCTATGGCTACACCTTC
CDR3aa: CASSPDGSYGYTF

d_gene: -
v_gene: TRBV7-9
j_gene: TRBJ1-4
abundance: -
CDR3nt: TGTGCCAGCAGCGATTCTCAACGGGGTGGGTACGAAAAACTGTTTTTT
CDR3aa: CASSDSQRGGYEKLFF

d_gene: -
v_gene: TRBV5-1
j_gene: TRBJ1-6
abundance: -
CDR3nt: TGCGCCAGCAGCTTGGAGGCGGCACCGACGAATTCACCCCTCCACTTT
CDR3aa: CASSLEAAPTNSPLHF

d_gene: -
v_gene: TRBV3-1/TRBV3-2
j_gene: TRBJ2-7
abundance: -
CDR3nt: TGTGCCAGCAGCCAAGATCCTCGGAGGGAATACGAGCAGTACTTC
CDR3aa: CASSQDPRREYEQYF

d_gene: -
v_gene: TRBV18
j_gene: TRBJ2-1
abundance: -
CDR3nt: TGTGCCAGCTCAGAGCGGAACTCCTACAATGAGCAGTTCTTC
CDR3aa: CASSERNSYNEQFF

d_gene: -
v_gene: TRBV2
j_gene: TRBJ1-4
abundance: -
CDR3nt: TGTGCCAGCCAGCCCCTTGAGGGTCGTACTAATGAAAAACTGTTTTTT
CDR3aa: CASQPLEGRTNEKLFF

d_gene: -
v_gene: TRBV5-1
j_gene: TRBJ2-3
abundance: -
CDR3nt: TGCGCCAGCAGCTTATCCGGGAGTAGCCTCACCCAGGATACGCAGTATTTT
CDR3aa: CASSLSGSSLTQDTQYF

d_gene: TRBD2
v_gene: TRBV6-6
j_gene: TRBJ2-2
abundance: medium-sized
CDR3nt: TGTGCCAGCAGTCGACTACGGACATGGACTAGCGGGGGGTATAACACCGGGGAGCTGTTTTTT
CDR3aa: CASSRLRTWTSGGYNTGELFF

d_gene: TRBD2
v_gene: TRBV10-3
j_gene: TRBJ2-3
abundance: -
CDR3nt: TGTGCCATCAGGGAAGGAGCGGGGGGGCGCACAGATACGCAGTATTTT
CDR3aa: CAIREGAGGRTDTQYF

d_gene: TRBD2
v_gene: TRBV6-4
j_gene: TRBJ2-3
abundance: medium-sized
CDR3nt: TGTGCCAGCAGTGATGGGACTAGGAGTGATACGCAGTATTTT
CDR3aa: CASSDGTRSDTQYF

d_gene: -
v_gene: TRBV24-1
j_gene: TRBJ2-3
abundance: -
CDR3nt: TGTGCCACCAGTCCGCCGGGGGTGGTAGATACGCAGTATTTT
CDR3aa: CATSPPGVVDTQYF

d_gene: TRBD1
v_gene: TRBV18
j_gene: TRBJ1-5
abundance: -
CDR3nt: TGTGCCAGCTCACTGGCAGGGGGTTGGAGCAATCAGCCCCAGCATTTT
CDR3aa: CASSLAGGWSNQPQHF

d_gene: TRBD1
v_gene: TRBV5-1
j_gene: TRBJ2-5
abundance: few
CDR3nt: TGCGCCAGCAGCTTGGGGGCAGGGGGCGTGGAGACCCAGTACTTC
CDR3aa: CASSLGAGGVETQYF

d_gene: TRBD1
v_gene: TRBV6-5
j_gene: TRBJ1-2
abundance: -
CDR3nt: TGTGCCAGCAGTTTGCGGACAGGGACTAACTATGGCTACACCTTC
CDR3aa: CASSLRTGTNYGYTF

d_gene: -
v_gene: TRBV2
j_gene: TRBJ2-1
abundance: -
CDR3nt: TGTGCCAGCAGTGAAGCGGACGTAATCCAGTTCTTC
CDR3aa: CASSEADVIQFF

d_gene: -
v_gene: TRBV7-9
j_gene: TRBJ1-3
abundance: -
CDR3nt: TGTGCCAGCAGCTTAGCGCTAGCCTCTGGAAACACCATATATTTT
CDR3aa: CASSLALASGNTIYF

d_gene: -
v_gene: TRBV28
j_gene: TRBJ1-2
abundance: -
CDR3nt: TGTGCCAGCGTGAATGGGTATGGCTACACCTTC
CDR3aa: CASVNGYGYTF

d_gene: -
v_gene: TRBV25-1
j_gene: TRBJ1-5
abundance: -
CDR3nt: TGTGCCAGCAGTGAACTGGGTAGCAATCAGCCCCAGCATTTT
CDR3aa: CASSELGSNQPQHF

d_gene: -
v_gene: TRBV7-8
j_gene: TRBJ2-2
abundance: -
CDR3nt: TGTGCCAGCAGCGATACCGGGGCGACCACCGGGGAGCTGTTTTTT
CDR3aa: CASSDTGATTGELFF

d_gene: TRBD2
v_gene: TRBV6-6
j_gene: TRBJ2-7
abundance: few
CDR3nt: TGTGCCAGCAGTTATAAACTAGCGGACTCCTACGAGCAGTACTTC
CDR3aa: CASSYKLADSYEQYF

d_gene: -
v_gene: TRBV6-5
j_gene: TRBJ1-3
abundance: -
CDR3nt: TGTGCCAGCAGTACACACCCCTTTGCCGGAAACACCATATATTTT
CDR3aa: CASSTHPFAGNTIYF

d_gene: TRBD1
v_gene: TRBV6-4
j_gene: TRBJ2-7
abundance: -
CDR3nt: TGTGCCAGCAAAGACAGGGGTGCCCCCTACGAGCAGTACTTC
CDR3aa: CASKDRGAPYEQYF

d_gene: -
v_gene: TRBV6-5
j_gene: TRBJ2-7
abundance: -
CDR3nt: TGTGCCAGCAGTTCATTCAGGGGGGGCCTCTCCTACGAGCAGTACTTC
CDR3aa: CASSSFRGGLSYEQYF

d_gene: TRBD2
v_gene: TRBV19
j_gene: TRBJ2-1
abundance: -
CDR3nt: TGTGCCAGTAGTCCCGCTAGCGGGGGGAATGAGCAGTTCTTC
CDR3aa: CASSPASGGNEQFF

d_gene: -
v_gene: TRBV18
j_gene: TRBJ2-1
abundance: -
CDR3nt: TGTGCCAGCTCGCGGGACAGCTACAATGAGCAGTTCTTC
CDR3aa: CASSRDSYNEQFF

d_gene: -
v_gene: TRBV19
j_gene: TRBJ1-1
abundance: few
CDR3nt: TGTGCCAGTAGTCCCGGGGCCCCCAGGGGAGAAGCTTTCTTT
CDR3aa: CASSPGAPRGEAFF

d_gene: -
v_gene: TRBV28
j_gene: TRBJ2-6
abundance: -
CDR3nt: TGTGCCAGCATTACAGGGAGCGCTGGGGCCAACGTCCTGACTTTC
CDR3aa: CASITGSAGANVLTF

d_gene: TRBD1
v_gene: TRBV10-3
j_gene: TRBJ2-1
abundance: few
CDR3nt: TGTGCCATCAGTGGTCCAGGGGGCGACTACAATGAGCAGTTCTTC
CDR3aa: CAISGPGGDYNEQFF

d_gene: -
v_gene: TRBV5-5
j_gene: TRBJ1-3
abundance: -
CDR3nt: TGTGCCAGCAGGACGGGCGAGCTGGCGAACACCATATATTTT
CDR3aa: CASRTGELANTIYF

d_gene: TRBD2
v_gene: TRBV7-2
j_gene: TRBJ2-7
abundance: -
CDR3nt: TGTGCCAGCAGCGAAGGACTAGCCAGGGACGAGCAGTACTTC
CDR3aa: CASSEGLARDEQYF

d_gene: TRBD1
v_gene: TRBV5-1
j_gene: TRBJ1-1
abundance: -
CDR3nt: TGCGCCAGCAGCCCTATCTCACAGGGGATCGACACTGAAGCTTTCTTT
CDR3aa: CASSPISQGIDTEAFF

d_gene: -
v_gene: TRBV5-1
j_gene: TRBJ2-7
abundance: -
CDR3nt: TGCGCCAGCAGCTTGGATCCAGGGATCCCCTACGAGCAGTACTTC
CDR3aa: CASSLDPGIPYEQYF

d_gene: -
v_gene: TRBV3-1/TRBV3-2
j_gene: TRBJ2-7
abundance: -
CDR3nt: TGTGCCAGCAGCCAAGTTAGCTCCTACGAGCAGTACTTC
CDR3aa: CASSQVSSYEQYF

d_gene: -
v_gene: TRBV28
j_gene: TRBJ2-6
abundance: -
CDR3nt: TGTGCCAGCACGGGGACTGCCCCCGAGGGGGCCAACGTCCTGACTTTC
CDR3aa: CASTGTAPEGANVLTF

d_gene: -
v_gene: TRBV5-1
j_gene: TRBJ2-4
abundance: -
CDR3nt: TGCGCCAGCAGCTTCCGTCAGGCATCAGCCCTCGGGAACATTCAGTACTTC
CDR3aa: CASSFRQASALGNIQYF

d_gene: -
v_gene: TRBV7-9
j_gene: TRBJ1-6
abundance: -
CDR3nt: TGTGCCAGCAGCTTAGTCCAGGGGAATTCACCCCTCCACTTT
CDR3aa: CASSLVQGNSPLHF

d_gene: TRBD2
v_gene: TRBV7-3
j_gene: TRBJ2-3
abundance: -
CDR3nt: TGTGCCAGCAGCCAACTAGCGGGGGGCAGCACAGATACGCAGTATTTT
CDR3aa: CASSQLAGGSTDTQYF

d_gene: TRBD1
v_gene: TRBV18
j_gene: TRBJ1-5
abundance: -
CDR3nt: TGTGCCAGCTCACCCGGGGACAGGGGGAGGCCCCAGCATTTT
CDR3aa: CASSPGDRGRPQHF

d_gene: -
v_gene: TRBV11-2
j_gene: TRBJ2-7
abundance: -
CDR3nt: TGTGCCAGCAGCTTAGTCCGGGCAACCCGACCCTACGAGCAGTACTTC
CDR3aa: CASSLVRATRPYEQYF

d_gene: -
v_gene: TRBV5-1
j_gene: TRBJ2-1
abundance: -
CDR3nt: TGCGCCAGCAGCACCGGAGGGACGGCGAGCAATGAGCAGTTCTTC
CDR3aa: CASSTGGTASNEQFF

d_gene: TRBD1
v_gene: TRBV19
j_gene: TRBJ2-7
abundance: few
CDR3nt: TGTGCCAGTAGTATGGGGACAGGGTATTTCTACGAGCAGTACTTC
CDR3aa: CASSMGTGYFYEQYF

d_gene: TRBD2
v_gene: TRBV5-1
j_gene: TRBJ2-3
abundance: few
CDR3nt: TGCGCCAGCAGCTTGACAGGGACTAGATCCACAGATACGCAGTATTTT
CDR3aa: CASSLTGTRSTDTQYF

d_gene: -
v_gene: TRBV12-3/TRBV12-4
j_gene: TRBJ2-3
abundance: -
CDR3nt: TGTGCTACCGCGAGACCACCCACAGATACGCAGTATTTT
CDR3aa: CATARPPTDTQYF

d_gene: -
v_gene: TRBV9
j_gene: TRBJ1-2
abundance: -
CDR3nt: TGTGCCAGCAGCGTAGACCCCTCCGGTGGCAGGGTTCGTGGCTACACCTTC
CDR3aa: CASSVDPSGGRVRGYTF

d_gene: -
v_gene: TRBV6-4
j_gene: TRBJ2-2
abundance: -
CDR3nt: TGTGCCAGCTCAAAAAACGCGGGGGCCAATTCCGGGGAGCTGTTTTTT
CDR3aa: CASSKNAGANSGELFF

d_gene: TRBD1
v_gene: TRBV19
j_gene: TRBJ2-6
abundance: -
CDR3nt: TGTGCCAGTAGTATGTTCGGGACAGTGTCTGGGGCCAACGTCCTGACTTTC
CDR3aa: CASSMFGTVSGANVLTF

d_gene: TRBD1
v_gene: TRBV19
j_gene: TRBJ1-1
abundance: -
CDR3nt: TGTGCCAGTAGTCTACGGTCGTACGGACAGGGGGCCCCTGGGAACACTGAAGCTTTCTTT
CDR3aa: CASSLRSYGQGAPGNTEAFF

d_gene: -
v_gene: TRBV7-2
j_gene: TRBJ1-6
abundance: -
CDR3nt: TGTGCCAGCAGCTTGCACTTGGGTTCCTATAATTCACCCCTCCACTTT
CDR3aa: CASSLHLGSYNSPLHF

d_gene: TRBD1
v_gene: TRBV3-1/TRBV3-2
j_gene: TRBJ1-2
abundance: few
CDR3nt: TGTGCCAGCAGCCGACAGGGTCTAAGTCTCTATGGCTACACCTTC
CDR3aa: CASSRQGLSLYGYTF